This T cell receptor (beta chain) was observed in a study of blood T cell repertoires in COVID-19. Across the whole study: Samples came from the United States, Italy and Spain, spanning acute and convalescent COVID-19. T cells, B-cell-depleted T cells, or PBMCs provided the cDNA or gDNA that served as material.

In the original workflow: Reference gene primer amplification yielded estimated nucleated cell counts. Clones were sequenced by immunoSEQ multiplex PCR, and TCRdb holds only the in-frame ones, with some missing. V, J and clone size derive from that table, while D and trimming were established from the DNA sequence. The sample carries about 200,000 clones, under 95% recorded once. The V and J ends lost 9 bases and 0 bases respectively, with 16 bases between them. This CDR3 spans 15 amino acids. The germline CDR1 and CDR2 sequences are MRHNA and SNTAGT. The sequence derives from a man aged 25-40 years with acute or convalescent COVID-19. What was sequenced was peripheral blood. V usage is TRBV6-4 and J usage is TRBJ2-3; D is undetermined. The CDR3 DNA follows: TGTGCCAGGAGGCCCTTGACTCCTAGCACAGATACGCAGTATTTT. This gives the protein CARRPLTPSTDTQYF.